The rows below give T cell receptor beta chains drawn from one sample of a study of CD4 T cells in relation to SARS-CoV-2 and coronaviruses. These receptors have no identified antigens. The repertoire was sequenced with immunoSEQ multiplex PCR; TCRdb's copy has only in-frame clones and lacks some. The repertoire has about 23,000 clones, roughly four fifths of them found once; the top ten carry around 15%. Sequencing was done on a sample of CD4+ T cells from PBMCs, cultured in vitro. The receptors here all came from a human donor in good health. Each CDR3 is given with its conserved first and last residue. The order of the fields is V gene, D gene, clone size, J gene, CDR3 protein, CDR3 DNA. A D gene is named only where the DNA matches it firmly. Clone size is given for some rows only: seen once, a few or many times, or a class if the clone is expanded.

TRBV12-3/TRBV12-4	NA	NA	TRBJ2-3	CASSFVDSHTQYF	TGTGCCAGCAGTTTTGTGGACAGCCATACGCAGTATTTT
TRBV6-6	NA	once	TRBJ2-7	CASSYDSYEQYF	TGTGCCAGCAGTTACGACAGCTACGAGCAGTACTTC
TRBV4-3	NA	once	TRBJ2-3	CASSQDRQPSTDTQYF	TGCGCCAGCAGCCAAGACCGACAACCCAGCACAGATACGCAGTATTTT
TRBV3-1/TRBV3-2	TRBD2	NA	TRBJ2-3	CASSQDFLAGADTDTQYF	TGTGCCAGCAGCCAAGATTTTCTAGCGGGGGCAGACACAGATACGCAGTATTTT
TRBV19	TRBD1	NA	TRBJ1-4	CASSRLQGETEKLFF	TGTGCCAGTAGTCGGTTACAGGGGGAAACCGAAAAACTGTTTTTT
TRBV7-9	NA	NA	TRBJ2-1	CASSFPGGHNEQFF	TGTGCCAGCAGCTTCCCCGGGGGCCACAATGAGCAGTTCTTC
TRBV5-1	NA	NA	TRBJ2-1	CASSLQHPEQFF	TGCGCCAGCAGCTTACAGCACCCTGAGCAGTTCTTC
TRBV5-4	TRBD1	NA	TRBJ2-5	CASRSATGGRETQYF	TGTGCCAGCAGATCTGCGACAGGGGGCAGGGAGACCCAGTACTTC
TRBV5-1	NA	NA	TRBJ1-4	CASSLDSPNEKLFF	TGCGCCAGCAGCTTGGACAGTCCTAATGAAAAACTGTTTTTT
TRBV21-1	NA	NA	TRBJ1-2	CASSTTSRDHGYGYTF	TGTGCCAGCAGCACCACCTCCCGGGACCACGGGTATGGCTACACCTTC
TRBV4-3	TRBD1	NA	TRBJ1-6	CASSQTPGQDYNSPLHF	TGCGCCAGCAGCCAAACCCCGGGACAGGATTATAATTCACCCCTCCACTTT
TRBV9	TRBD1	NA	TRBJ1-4	CASSVDRGKLFF	TGTGCCAGCAGCGTGGACAGGGGAAAACTGTTTTTT
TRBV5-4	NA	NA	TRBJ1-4	CASSLQGHEKLFF	TGTGCCAGCAGCCTGCAGGGTCATGAAAAACTGTTTTTT
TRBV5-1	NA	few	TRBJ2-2	CASRGSGFGTGELFF	TGCGCCAGCAGAGGTTCAGGGTTTGGCACCGGGGAGCTGTTTTTT
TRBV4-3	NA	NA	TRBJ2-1	CASSRNGEQFF	TGCGCCAGCAGCCGTAATGGTGAGCAGTTCTTC
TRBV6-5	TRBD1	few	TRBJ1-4	CASSSDRGGEKLFF	TGTGCCAGCAGTTCGGACAGGGGAGGCGAAAAACTGTTTTTT
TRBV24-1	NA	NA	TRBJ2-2	CATSDLPRGGHTNTGELFF	TGTGCCACCAGTGATTTGCCTCGGGGAGGCCATACGAACACCGGGGAGCTGTTTTTT
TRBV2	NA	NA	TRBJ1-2	CASSEFTLAGMGGYTF	TGTGCCAGCAGTGAATTTACCTTGGCCGGTATGGGGGGCTACACCTTC